This T cell receptor beta chain was sequenced during a study of OX40 agonist ivuxolimab in advanced cancers. Study-wide context: Hepatocellular carcinoma, melanoma, renal cell or head and neck cancer affected the dose-escalation patients.

Looked up from germline, CDR1 is LGHNT and CDR2 is FRNRAP. V was cut by 5 bases and J by 3 bases, with 10 bases left in between. The CDR3 contains 13 residues. On cycle 4 day 1 and cycle 7 day 1, as well as at baseline, blood was sampled. Profiled with immunoSEQ multiplex PCR; TCRdb holds only in-frame clones, not every one. The data hold approximately 18,000 clones, with over 75% observed a single time. Study-wide results and caveats: On average, CD8+ T cells had more expanded clones than CD4+. Patients who responded partially at 0.1-3.0 mg/kg showed clonal expansion ranking among the lowest.

On this clone itself: Antigen unknown.

The receptor was derived from an adult with an advanced solid tumor such as melanoma, head and neck, liver or kidney cancer. Sequencing used CD4+ or CD8+ T cells sorted from blood, obtained in a trial of the OX40 agonist ivuxolimab. The chain couples TRBV12-5 to TRBJ1-2; tentative D call: TRBD1 (6 bases). This chain's CDR3 is CASGEQGYYGYTF. The DNA of the CDR3 is TGTGCTAGTGGTGAACAGGGCTACTATGGCTACACCTTC.